The 22 T cell receptor beta chains in this list originate from one sample, sequenced in a study of blood T cell repertoires in COVID-19. This table comes from immunoSEQ multiplex PCR, and its TCRdb copy is limited to in-frame clones, with some not included. The table lists approximately 440,000 clones, about 90% of them singletons. Material: PBMCs or T cells enriched from blood (not recorded which). The receptors derive from a woman younger than 30 who had recovered from COVID-19.

The chain links TRBV29-1 to TRBJ2-1; TRBD1 matches at 7 bases. Germline CDR1 reads SQVTM; CDR2 reads ANQGSEA. The CDR3 extends over 14 amino acids. Trimming cost V 5 bases and J 1 base; bases outside gene matches: 5. The CDR3 is CSVPDRMSYNEQFF. In nucleotides, the CDR3 is TGCAGCGTTCCGGACAGGATGTCCTACAATGAGCAGTTCTTC.

The chain links TRBV3-1 (or the pseudogene TRBV3-2) to TRBJ1-1; D uncertain. This CDR3 has 14 amino acids. V was trimmed by 1 base and J by 11 bases, leaving 17 bases between them. Germline V gives CDR1 LGHDT, CDR2 YNNKEL (reference sequence). The CDR3 coding sequence is TGTGCCAGCAGCCAAGTCGGGGAAGGCGGTGAGGCTTTCTTT. As protein: CASSQVGEGGEAFF.

This clone appeared a few times. This chain joins TRBV15 and TRBJ2-5; TRBD2 is a possible D gene (5 bases). Germline V lookup: CDR1 LNHNV, CDR2 YYDKDF (reference sequence). V dropped 0 bases and J dropped 5 bases, with 16 bases sitting between them. This CDR3 is built from 16 residues. The CDR3 region is CATSRDSSALRETQYF. CDR3 DNA: TGTGCCACCAGCAGAGATAGTAGCGCGTTAAGGGAGACCCAGTACTTC.

This clone was seen only once. The CDR3 DNA sequence: TGTGCCCAACAGGGGAGCTCCTACGAGCAGTACTTC. It translates to CAQQGSSYEQYF. The J gene is TRBJ2-7, the V gene TRBV30; 7 positions agree with TRBD1. The CDR3 is 12 amino acids. Germline CDR1 is GTSNPN and CDR2 is SVGIG (reference sequence). V shed 8 bases, J shed 0 bases, and the junction held 4 bases outside the gene matches.

This clone was seen only a few times. J is TRBJ1-1 and V is TRBV24-1; tentative D call: TRBD1 (6 bases). This CDR3 is built from 15 residues. The V gene lost 3 bases and the J gene lost 0 bases, with 10 bases spanning the gap. Germline V CDR1 and CDR2: KGHDR, SFDVKD. CDR3 sequence: CATSDRTDLNTEAFF. For the CDR3, the DNA is TGTGCCACCAGTGATAGGACAGACTTGAACACTGAAGCTTTCTTT.

This clone was recorded once. This chain uses TRBV9 with TRBJ2-4; 8 bases fit TRBD2. Germline lookup yields CDR1 SGDLS and CDR2 YYNGEE. The CDR3 consists of 19 residues. J gave up 0 bases and V 4 bases, and 15 bases lay outside the gene matches. This chain's CDR3 is CASSPRGGTGIPAKNIQYF. Written as DNA, the CDR3 is TGTGCCAGCAGCCCCCGCGGGGGGACGGGTATCCCAGCCAAAAACATTCAGTACTTC.

A single count supports this clone. CDR3 region: CASTATGTGTDEQYF. CDR3 sequence (DNA): TGTGCCAGCACCGCTACTGGGACAGGGACGGACGAGCAGTACTTC. The chain recombines TRBV28 with TRBJ2-7; 9 bases map to TRBD1. There are 15 residues in the CDR3. V shed 7 bases and J 5 bases; nucleotides not matched to a gene: 12. Per the germline V gene, CDR1 is MDHEN and CDR2 is SYDVKM.

The chain couples TRBV4-1 to TRBJ1-1; unclear D gene. CDR1 MGHRA and CDR2 YSYEKL come from the germline V gene. The CDR3 sequence is 13 residues long. V was trimmed by 4 bases and J by 4 bases, leaving 10 bases between them. The CDR3 protein is CASSRALGTEAFF. CDR3 DNA: TGCGCCAGCAGCCGGGCTTTGGGCACTGAAGCTTTCTTT.

This clone was counted ten times or more. The rearrangement joins TRBV19 to TRBJ2-7, with 8 bases lining up with TRBD1. Germline V gene lookup returns CDR1 LNHDA and CDR2 SQIVND (reference sequence). V shed 5 bases and J 3 bases; nucleotides not matched to a gene: 9. The CDR3 runs to 15 residues. The CDR3 loop is CASSPRRTGYYEQYF. Written as DNA, the CDR3 is TGTGCCAGTAGTCCTCGAAGGACAGGGTACTACGAGCAGTACTTC.

This chain joins TRBV3-1 (or the pseudogene TRBV3-2) and TRBJ2-2, with D possibly matching TRBD1 (7 bases). Trimming stripped 4 bases from V and 6 bases from J, with 15 bases between. Per germline, CDR1 LGHDT and CDR2 YNNKEL (reference sequence). This CDR3 is 15 amino acids long. The CDR3 sequence: CASSRQARGAGELFF. CDR3 nucleotide sequence: TGTGCCAGCAGCCGGCAGGCCAGGGGGGCCGGGGAGCTGTTTTTT.

The chain joins TRBV5-1 to TRBJ2-7, with D possibly matching TRBD2 (7 bases). V lost 5 bases to trimming and J lost 3 bases, with 18 bases between them. Per the germline V gene, CDR1 is SGHRS and CDR2 is YFSETQ. The CDR3 extends over 15 amino acids. CDR3 in amino acids: CASSPGVGGHYEQYF. The CDR3 nucleotides are TGCGCCAGCAGTCCCGGAGTGGGGGGGCACTACGAGCAGTACTTC.

This chain joins TRBV4-1 and TRBJ1-4; 7 bases map to TRBD1. Germline-derived CDR1 and CDR2 are MGHRA and YSYEKL. There are 15 residues in the CDR3. V shed 4 bases and J 5 bases; nucleotides not matched to a gene: 7. The CDR3 loop is CASSPRRGPNEKLFF. The CDR3, as DNA: TGCGCCAGCAGCCCACGGAGGGGGCCGAATGAAAAACTGTTTTTT.

The chain couples TRBV18 to TRBJ2-3; TRBD1 is a possible D gene (6 bases). Trimming pared 6 bases from V and 6 bases from J, leaving 16 bases between. Germline values: CDR1 KGHSH, CDR2 LQKENI. There are 14 residues in the CDR3. CDR3 nucleotide sequence: TGTGCCAGCTCTCACAACAGGGTTGGGGATACGCAGTATTTT. The encoded protein is CASSHNRVGDTQYF.

Comments on this clone: Other DNA variants within this sample encode the same CDR3. V and J are TRBV12-3 or TRBV12-4 and TRBJ2-7, with 9 bases that match TRBD1. The CDR3 contains 13 residues. The V segment lost 5 bases and the J segment 3 bases; nucleotides outside the gene matches: 2. CDR3 coding DNA: TGTGCCAGCAGTCGGGACAGGGTCTACGAGCAGTACTTC. This gives the protein CASSRDRVYEQYF.

This CDR3 is CASSQEQNPYNSPLHF. The DNA for the CDR3 is TGTGCCAGCAGCCAAGAACAGAACCCCTATAATTCACCCCTCCACTTT. The rearrangement links TRBV4-2 to TRBJ1-6; D unclear. CDR3 length equals 16 residues. The V end was cut by 0 bases, the J end by 2 bases, with 8 bases between. In germline, CDR1 is LGHNA, CDR2 YNFKEQ.

This chain uses TRBV7-3 with TRBJ1-2, with 7 bases fitting TRBD1. From germline, CDR1 is SGHTA and CDR2 FQGTGA. The CDR3 length is 13 residues. The V and J ends lost 5 bases and 4 bases, in that order; junction bases with no gene match: 4. CDR3 protein: CASSTPGGYGYTF. CDR3 nucleotide sequence: TGTGCCAGCAGCACCCCAGGGGGCTATGGCTACACCTTC.

The rearrangement links TRBV4-1 to TRBJ1-3, with a tentative D call TRBD1 (5 bases). V lost 1 base and J 4 bases, leaving 17 bases between the germline ends. The germline V gene encodes CDR1 MGHRA and CDR2 YSYEKL. This CDR3 is 17 amino acids long. This CDR3 is CASSQGWAGKTGNTIYF. The CDR3 nucleotides are TGCGCCAGCAGCCAAGGCTGGGCAGGGAAGACCGGAAACACCATATATTTT.

The rearrangement joins TRBV28 to TRBJ1-5, with D unclear. This CDR3 is built from 14 residues. With 5 bases removed from V and 3 bases from J, the gap between germline ends came to 11 bases. Germline V gene lookup returns CDR1 MDHEN and CDR2 SYDVKM. The CDR3 protein is CASSPPGSNQPQHF. The CDR3 region has the DNA TGTGCCAGCAGTCCCCCGGGGTCCAATCAGCCCCAGCATTTT.

The rearrangement joins TRBV28 to TRBJ1-2, with a tentative D call TRBD1 (5 bases). V lost 8 bases to trimming and J lost 3 bases, with 13 bases between them. The CDR3 length is 13 residues. Germline values: CDR1 MDHEN, CDR2 SYDVKM. Here the CDR3 reads CASRAWGDYGYTF. As DNA, the CDR3 is TGTGCCAGCCGCGCGTGGGGGGACTATGGCTACACCTTC.

The rearrangement links TRBV3-1 (or the pseudogene TRBV3-2) to TRBJ1-3, with TRBD1 as a possible D gene (6 bases). The germline V and J ends were trimmed by 0 bases and 5 bases, with 11 bases remaining between them. The length of the CDR3 is 15 residues. Looked up from germline, CDR1 is LGHDT and CDR2 is YNNKEL (reference sequence). Here the CDR3 DNA reads TGTGCCAGCAGCCAAGAAGGGGGGGCACGAAACACCATATATTTT. Translating gives CASSQEGGARNTIYF.

There are a few counts of this clone. The J gene is TRBJ2-1, the V gene TRBV2, with 9 bases aligning to TRBD2. The CDR3 loop spans 18 amino acids. With 2 bases clipped from V and 0 bases from J, the junction kept 8 bases outside the gene matches. The germline CDR1 and CDR2 sequences are SNHLY and FYNNEI. CDR3 region: CASSERPSGDLSYNEQFF. The CDR3 DNA sequence: TGTGCCAGCAGTGAAAGGCCTAGCGGGGACCTCTCCTACAATGAGCAGTTCTTC.

V gene TRBV15 combines with J gene TRBJ2-7; possible D gene TRBD1, 6 bases. The length of the CDR3 is 15 residues. V lost 0 bases and J 4 bases, leaving 13 bases between the germline ends. Per the germline V gene, CDR1 is LNHNV and CDR2 is YYDKDF (reference sequence). CDR3 sequence (DNA): TGTGCCACCAGCAGAGAAGTCGGCAGGGGTTACGAGCAGTACTTC. It translates to CATSREVGRGYEQYF.